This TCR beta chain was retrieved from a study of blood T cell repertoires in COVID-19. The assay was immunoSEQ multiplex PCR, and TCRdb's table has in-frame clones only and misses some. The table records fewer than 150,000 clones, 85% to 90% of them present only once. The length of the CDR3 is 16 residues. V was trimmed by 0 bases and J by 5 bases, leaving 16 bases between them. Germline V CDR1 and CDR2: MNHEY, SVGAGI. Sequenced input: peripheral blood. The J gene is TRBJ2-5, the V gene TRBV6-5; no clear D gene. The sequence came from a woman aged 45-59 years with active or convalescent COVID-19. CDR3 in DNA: TGTGCCAGCAGTTACTCCACAGCTACCCCGATGGAGACCCAGTACTTC. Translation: CASSYSTATPMETQYF.